This TCR beta chain was profiled in a study of T cell repertoires in cytomegalovirus infection. In its sample, this clonotype was seen a few times. Antigen: not known. This CDR3 spans 14 amino acids. Germline V CDR1 and CDR2: SEHNR, FQNEAQ (reference sequence). V lost 1 base and J 7 bases, leaving 11 bases between the germline ends. One entry per CDR3 protein, called by TCRdb with MiXCR from the reads. The table lists approximately 910,000 distinct CDR3 sequences, around 32% of them singletons. The chain employs TRBV7-9 and TRBJ1-5; the D gene is possibly TRBD1 (5 bases). The clonotype was recovered from a human donor in good health (CMV status not recorded). Some clones in this sample may be carry-over from other donors' samples. The input for sequencing was cultured CD8+ T cells from PBMCs, taken from culture after CMV antigen stimulation. The CDR3 nucleotides are TGTGCCAGCAGCTTAGGGCAGGGCCCACAGCCCCAGCATTTT. Translating it yields CASSLGQGPQPQHF.